This T cell receptor (beta chain) comes out of a study of CD8 T cells in Susac syndrome. Overall study findings and caveats: The TCR sequencing and HLA analysis in the study involved a relatively small number of individuals, as the study acknowledged.

Both CD4+ and CD8+ T cells were negatively isolated, and TEMRA cells underwent FACS enrichment. As to this clonotype: What it binds is unknown.

The RNA, roughly 0.45 to 1 ug, was put through reverse transcription using random hexamers. The method of amplification for TCR beta CDR3 was immunoSEQ multiplex PCR, covering 54 Vbeta and 13 Jbeta. TCRdb re-analysed the immunoSEQ multiplex PCR reads in MiXCR, keeping a single row per CDR3 protein. Seen here are approximately 220,000 distinct CDR3 sequences, around 93% observed once, and the top ten hold approximately 0.082%. The sequence was obtained from a human donor with multiple sclerosis. Sequenced material: CD4+ T cells from PBMCs.

In DNA, the CDR3 is TGTGCCAGCACCCACTCTGGGGCCAACGTCCTGACTTTC. The encoded protein is CASTHSGANVLTF. The chain couples TRBV6-5 to TRBJ2-6; D call uncertain. Trimming removed 7 bases from V and 0 bases from J, with 4 bases in between. CDR3 length: 13 amino acids. CDR1 and CDR2 from the germline V gene are MNHEY and SVGAGI.